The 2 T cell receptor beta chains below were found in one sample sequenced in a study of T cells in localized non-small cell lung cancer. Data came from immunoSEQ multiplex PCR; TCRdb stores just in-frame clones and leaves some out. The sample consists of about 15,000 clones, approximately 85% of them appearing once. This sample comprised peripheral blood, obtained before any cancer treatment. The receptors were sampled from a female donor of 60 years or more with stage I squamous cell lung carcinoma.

CDR3 in amino acids: CASSFYQDNEQFF. The CDR3 DNA follows: TGTGCCAGCAGCTTTTATCAGGACAATGAGCAGTTCTTC. The chain employs TRBV7-2 and TRBJ2-1; D gene unclear. This CDR3 region has 13 residues. Germline CDR1 is SGHTA and CDR2 is FQGNSA. Trimming stripped 3 bases from V and 5 bases from J, with 8 bases between.

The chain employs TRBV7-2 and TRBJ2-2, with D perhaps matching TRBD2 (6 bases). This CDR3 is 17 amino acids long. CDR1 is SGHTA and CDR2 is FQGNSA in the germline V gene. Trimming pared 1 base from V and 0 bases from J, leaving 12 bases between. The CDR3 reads CASSLGFGGANTGELFF. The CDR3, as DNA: TGTGCCAGCAGCTTAGGGTTCGGGGGAGCGAACACCGGGGAGCTGTTTTTT. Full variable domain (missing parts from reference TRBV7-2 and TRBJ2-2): GAGVSQSPSNKVTEKGKDVELRCDPISGHTALYWYRQSLGQGLEFLIYFQGNSAPDKSGLPSDRFSAERTGGSVSTLTIQRTQQEDSAVYLCASSLGFGGANTGELFFGEGSRLTVL.